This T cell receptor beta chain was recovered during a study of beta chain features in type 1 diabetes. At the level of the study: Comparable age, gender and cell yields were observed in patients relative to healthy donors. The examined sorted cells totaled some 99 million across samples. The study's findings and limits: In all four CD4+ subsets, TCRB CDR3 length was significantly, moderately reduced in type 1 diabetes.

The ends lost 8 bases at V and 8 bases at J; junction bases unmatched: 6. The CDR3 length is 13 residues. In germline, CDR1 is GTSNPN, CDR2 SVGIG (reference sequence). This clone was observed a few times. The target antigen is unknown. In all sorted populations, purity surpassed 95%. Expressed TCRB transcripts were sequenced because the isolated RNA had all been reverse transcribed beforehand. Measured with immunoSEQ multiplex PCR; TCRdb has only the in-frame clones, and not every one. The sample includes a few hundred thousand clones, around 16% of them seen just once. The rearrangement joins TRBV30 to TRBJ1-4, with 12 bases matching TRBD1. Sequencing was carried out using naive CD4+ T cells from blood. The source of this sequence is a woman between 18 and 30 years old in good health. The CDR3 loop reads CARGTGGQEKLFF. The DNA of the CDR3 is TGTGCCCGGGGGACAGGGGGCCAAGAAAAACTGTTTTTT.